Sequencing of this T cell receptor (beta chain) was carried out in a study of blood T cell repertoires in COVID-19. Study in general: Acute and convalescent COVID-19 specimens originated in the United States, Italy and Spain. From T cells, B-cell-depleted T cells, or PBMCs came the material, which was cDNA or gDNA.

Original processing methods: Amplification with reference gene primers provided the estimates of nucleated cell counts. Only in-frame clones appear in the TCRdb table, and some are missing; sequencing was by immunoSEQ multiplex PCR. V and J calls and clone size are as listed in that table; D and trimming were resolved from the DNA. The sample carries 15,000 to 20,000 clones, 70% to 90% recorded once. The CDR3 consists of 15 residues. Looked up from germline, CDR1 is ENHRY and CDR2 is SYGVKD. V was pared by 0 bases and J by 6 bases, with 14 bases between. The source is a man between 60 and 75 years old with acute or convalescent COVID-19. The gene calls are TRBV10-3 and TRBJ1-1; tentative D call: TRBD1 (6 bases). The specimen sequenced was peripheral blood. In DNA, the CDR3 is TGTGCCATCAGTGAGTCGATCGGGGGGGGCGCTGAAGCTTTCTTT. Protein sequence: CAISESIGGGAEAFF.